A single sample gave rise to the 10 T cell receptor beta chains below, sequenced in a study of CD8+ T cells in alopecia areata. It was cDNA, reverse transcribed from extracted RNA, that served as the sequencing template. The table came from immunoSEQ multiplex PCR; TCRdb's copy has only in-frame clones and leaves some out. This sample yields 180,000 or so clones, of which roughly 46% are seen a single time; 9.5% to 13% belongs to the top ten. Treatment here: oral pan-JAK inhibitor, 5-10 mg twice daily. The material sequenced was CD8+ T cells sorted from blood, taken between weeks 51 and 54, from a patient treated with tofacitinib. The source of these receptors is a human donor with alopecia areata.

The chain carries TRBV19 and TRBJ1-5, with D uncertain. The CDR3 spans 14 residues. Per germline, CDR1 LNHDA and CDR2 SQIVND (reference sequence). V was trimmed by 10 bases and J by 1 base, leaving 14 bases between them. The chain's CDR3 is CATRGGSSNQPQHF. The CDR3 DNA reads TGTGCCACCCGGGGAGGTTCGAGCAATCAGCCCCAGCATTTT.

In its sample, this clone was seen a few times. The chain employs TRBV30 and TRBJ2-2; TRBD2 might be the D (5 bases). Germline values: CDR1 GTSNPN, CDR2 SVGIG (reference sequence). The CDR3 sequence is 14 residues long. Trimming stripped 2 bases from V and 4 bases from J, with 11 bases between. Written as DNA, the CDR3 is TGTGCCTGGAGTCCTGTGGACTTCACCGGGGAGCTGTTTTTT. Translating it yields CAWSPVDFTGELFF.

V usage is TRBV6-1 and J usage is TRBJ2-5, with D perhaps TRBD1 (6 bases). This CDR3 is 13 amino acids long. From germline, CDR1 is MNHNS and CDR2 SASEGT. V shed 4 bases and J shed 1 base, with 7 bases lying between them. The CDR3, as DNA: TGTGCCAGCAGTGGAGGGGGCCAAGAGACCCAGTACTTC. Protein: CASSGGGQETQYF.

This clone appeared a single time. This chain joins TRBV27 and TRBJ1-5; D gene ambiguous. The CDR3 covers 13 residues. Germline loops: CDR1 MNHEY, CDR2 SMNVEV (reference sequence). V was clipped by 1 base and J by 7 bases, with 8 bases between them. In nucleotides, the CDR3 is TGTGCCAGCAGTTTATTGGAGGGCCAGCCCCAGCATTTT. Translated: CASSLLEGQPQHF.

The chain recombines TRBV5-4 with TRBJ1-2; 11 bases fit TRBD1. CDR3 size: 17 residues. Per the germline V gene, CDR1 is SGHNT and CDR2 is YYREEE (reference sequence). V gave up 3 bases and J gave up 4 bases; unmatched junction bases: 11. This CDR3 is CASSSPLRTGGLYGYTF. The CDR3 DNA is TGTGCCAGCAGCTCCCCGTTACGGACAGGGGGCCTCTATGGCTACACCTTC.

This chain joins TRBV11-1 and TRBJ2-2, with D uncertain. Germline V gene lookup returns CDR1 SGHAT and CDR2 FQDESV (reference sequence). V was clipped by 7 bases and J by 6 bases, with 15 bases between them. The CDR3 has 14 amino acids. In DNA form, the CDR3 reads TGTGCCAGCACCACGGGTCCCGAGGCCGGGGAGCTGTTTTTT. As protein: CASTTGPEAGELFF. Supplemented by reference TRBV11-1 and TRBJ2-2, the full variable domain reads EAEVAQSPRYKITEKSQAVAFWCDPISGHATLYWYRQILGQGPELLVQFQDESVVDDSQLPKDRFSAERLKGVDSTLKIQPAELGDSAMYLCASTTGPEAGELFFGEGSRLTVL.

The chain links TRBV4-1 to TRBJ1-1, with D tentatively TRBD1 (6 bases). The CDR3 runs to 14 residues. Per germline, CDR1 MGHRA and CDR2 YSYEKL. V dropped 3 bases and J dropped 2 bases, with 10 bases sitting between them. The CDR3 spells CASSHMTGNTEAFF. CDR3 bases: TGCGCCAGCAGCCATATGACAGGCAACACTGAAGCTTTCTTT.

The V gene is TRBV5-4, the J gene TRBJ2-7, with a tentative D call TRBD1 (5 bases). CDR3 length equals 14 residues. The ends were cut back, 2 bases at V and 4 bases at J, with 13 bases in the middle. Germline CDR1 SGHNT, CDR2 YYREEE (reference sequence). As DNA, the CDR3 is TGTGCCAGCAGCTTTGGTGGGGCCGGATACGAGCAGTACTTC. This gives the protein CASSFGGAGYEQYF.

The chain uses TRBV27 and TRBJ1-2; possible D gene TRBD1, 6 bases. Germline V gene lookup returns CDR1 MNHEY and CDR2 SMNVEV (reference sequence). Trimming stripped 1 base from V and 5 bases from J, with 17 bases between. The CDR3 spans 16 residues. The CDR3 region has the DNA TGTGCCAGCAGTTTATGGGCCGCGGGGGGGCCTTATGGCTACACCTTC. Its translation is CASSLWAAGGPYGYTF.

This clone was seen at least ten times. The V and J genes are TRBV29-1 and TRBJ2-7, with 9 positions matching TRBD1. J was trimmed by 6 bases and V by 4 bases; bases with no gene match: 7. Looked up from germline, CDR1 is SQVTM and CDR2 is ANQGSEA. This CDR3 is 13 amino acids long. Here the CDR3 DNA reads TGCAGCGTTGGACAGGGGGAGGATGGCGAGCAGTACTTC. Translating gives CSVGQGEDGEQYF.